This T cell receptor (beta chain) comes out of a study of identical twins. CDR1 and CDR2 (germline): SNHLY, FYNNEI. The CDR3 totals 12 residues. The germline V and J ends were trimmed by 6 bases and 6 bases, with 11 bases remaining between them. General study results and limits: Within monozygotic twins, out-of-frame TCR alpha sharing was underestimated by the models.

As for this clonotype: The antigen is unknown.

TCRdb passed the 5' RACE reads through MiXCR, listing each CDR3 protein once. In the table there are about 550,000 distinct CDR3 sequences, about a fifth of which are singletons. The same data also contributed to another study, on yellow fever vaccine responses in identical twins.

This receptor was taken from a woman aged 18-29 years in good health. V gene TRBV2 combines with J gene TRBJ1-2; no clear D. The sequencing input was CD4+ T cells sorted from blood. Here the CDR3 reads CASREETDGYTF. The CDR3 DNA reads as TGTGCCAGCAGGGAGGAAACGGATGGCTACACCTTC.